The clone carrying this T cell receptor beta chain was observed a single time. The antigen is unknown. The source of the sample is a study of immune cell composition in non-small cell lung cancer. Findings and caveats of the study: Lung squamous cell carcinoma tumours had significantly higher top 10 clone scores and productive clonality than lung adenocarcinoma.

V lost 0 bases, J lost 1 base, and 13 bases lay in between. The CDR3 length is 17 residues. Germline values: CDR1 SGHVS, CDR2 FQNEAQ. Sequencing was performed with immunoSEQ multiplex PCR; in TCRdb, only in-frame clones are kept and a portion is missing. This table holds over 3,500 clones, around 62% found once. The chain employs TRBV7-8 and TRBJ2-4; a weak D match, TRBD2 (6 bases). The receptor's source is a human donor with non-small cell lung cancer. The sequencing input was lung tumor tissue. The DNA of the CDR3 is TGTGCCAGCAGCTTAGCGCAGGGCGGGACGGCCAAAAACATTCAGTACTTC. This translates into CASSLAQGGTAKNIQYF.